These 18 T cell receptor beta chains share one sample of origin, sequenced in a study of blood T cell repertoires in COVID-19. TCRdb keeps only in-frame clones here, not all; method: immunoSEQ multiplex PCR. Of over 350,000 clones in the sample, roughly nine tenths were seen once. What was sequenced was PBMCs or T cells enriched from blood (not recorded which). Receptor source: a woman aged 40 to 49 who had been exposed to COVID-19.

A word on this clone: Distinct nucleotide sequences in the sample also encode this CDR3. The chain has TRBV30 and TRBJ1-1, with a possible D match to TRBD1 (6 bases). The V end was cut by 1 base, the J end by 3 bases, with 9 bases between. Germline values: CDR1 GTSNPN, CDR2 SVGIG (reference sequence). The CDR3 has 13 amino acids. The CDR3 DNA sequence: TGTGCCTGGAGTGGAACAGGGTACACTGAAGCTTTCTTT. Translating gives CAWSGTGYTEAFF. The complete variable domain, with remaining parts taken from reference TRBV30 and TRBJ1-1, reads SQTIHQWPATLVQPVGSPLSLECTVEGTSNPNLYWYRQAAGRGLQLLFYSVGIGQISSEVPQNLSASRPQDRQFILSSKKLLLSDSGFYLCAWSGTGYTEAFFGQGTRLTVV.

Notes on this clone: A much larger clone lies a single base off, so this may be a read error. The chain is built from TRBV7-2 and TRBJ1-1; D not resolved. This CDR3 contains 13 residues. CDR1 SGHTA and CDR2 FQGNSA come from the germline V gene. V shed 5 bases and J shed 1 base, with 8 bases lying between them. CDR3 nucleotide sequence: TGTGCCAGCAGCCTGCGACAGAACACTGAAGCTTTCTTT. It is translated as CASSLRQNTEAFF.

The chain employs TRBV4-1 and TRBJ1-1; D gene uncertain. V was trimmed by 0 bases and J by 7 bases, leaving 18 bases between them. There are 16 residues in the CDR3. Per the germline V gene, CDR1 is MGHRA and CDR2 is YSYEKL. For the CDR3, the DNA is TGCGCCAGCAGCCAAGAGTCGACTGCCCGTAACCTTGAAGCTTTCTTT. Translation: CASSQESTARNLEAFF.

The CDR3 coding sequence is TGTGCCAGCAGTCGAGACGGAGGCACAGATACGCAGTATTTT. It yields the protein CASSRDGGTDTQYF. The V gene is TRBV5-4, the J gene TRBJ2-3, with D hard to call. Germline-derived CDR1 and CDR2 are SGHNT and YYREEE (reference sequence). Trimming left V 5 bases short and J 1 base short, with 11 bases between. There are 14 residues in the CDR3.

The chain carries TRBV5-1 and TRBJ1-3; D is unclear. V lost 0 bases and J lost 2, with 18 bases in between. The length of the CDR3 is 18 residues. Germline V gives CDR1 SGHRS, CDR2 YFSETQ. CDR3 in DNA: TGCGCCAGCAGCTTGGAAGCTAGGTTAATGGTAACTGGAAACACCATATATTTT. Its translation: CASSLEARLMVTGNTIYF.

The rearrangement uses TRBV12-3 or TRBV12-4 and TRBJ1-1, with TRBD1 identical over 8 bases. The ends lost 5 bases at V and 11 bases at J; junction bases unmatched: 10. The CDR3 length is 13 residues. For the CDR3, the DNA is TGTGCCAGCAGTCGGACAGGGAAGAGTGGGGCTTTCTTT. This sequence encodes CASSRTGKSGAFF.

The CDR3 reads CASSPSVQGATDTEAFF. Written as DNA, the CDR3 is TGTGCCAGCTCACCATCGGTTCAGGGGGCTACTGACACTGAAGCTTTCTTT. The chain employs TRBV18 and TRBJ1-1, with 8 bases identical to TRBD1. V dropped 2 bases and J dropped 3; count of bases not matched to a gene: 11. The CDR3 extends over 17 amino acids. Germline CDR1 reads KGHSH; CDR2 reads LQKENI.

This chain connects TRBV4-2 to TRBJ1-1; D call uncertain. This CDR3 is 14 amino acids long. Germline CDR1 and CDR2: LGHNA and YNFKEQ. V was pared by 5 bases and J by 6 bases, with 16 bases between. The CDR3 here is CASSDLRSYAEAFF. The CDR3 region has the DNA TGTGCCAGCAGCGATCTCCGGAGTTACGCTGAAGCTTTCTTT.

V and J are TRBV9 and TRBJ2-1; 9 positions agree with TRBD2. The germline V gene encodes CDR1 SGDLS and CDR2 YYNGEE. The CDR3 has 15 residues. V dropped 0 bases and J dropped 9; count of bases not matched to a gene: 7. CDR3 protein: CASSVAGGRASEQFF. The CDR3 nucleotides read TGTGCCAGCAGCGTAGCGGGCGGGAGGGCCTCTGAGCAGTTCTTC.

The chain couples TRBV7-2 to TRBJ1-1; D gene unclear. V was trimmed by 5 bases and J by 0 bases, leaving 10 bases between them. CDR1 SGHTA and CDR2 FQGNSA come from the germline V gene. The CDR3 has 14 residues. CDR3 sequence: CASSILRVNTEAFF. The CDR3 coding sequence is TGTGCCAGCAGCATCCTCCGGGTGAACACTGAAGCTTTCTTT.

This CDR3 reads CASSSPGLASNEQFF. The CDR3 DNA follows: TGTGCCAGCAGTTCCCCGGGACTAGCGTCCAATGAGCAGTTCTTC. The chain combines TRBV27 with TRBJ2-1, with TRBD2 matching 10 bases. CDR1 is MNHEY and CDR2 is SMNVEV in the germline V gene (reference sequence). The CDR3 is 15 residues long. J gave up 6 bases and V 4 bases, and 6 bases lay outside the gene matches.

This rearrangement joins TRBV28 to TRBJ2-7; possibly TRBD2 for D (6 bases). V was shortened by 9 bases and J by 0 bases, with 27 bases between the two germline ends. The CDR3 is made up of 18 amino acids. Germline V lookup: CDR1 MDHEN, CDR2 SYDVKM. The CDR3 nucleotides are TGTGCCAGACAACATCTTGGCGGGGCGGACCAGAGCTCCTACGAGCAGTACTTC. This sequence encodes CARQHLGGADQSSYEQYF.

J is TRBJ2-7 and V is TRBV6-5, with D possibly being TRBD1 (6 bases). V was trimmed by 6 bases and J by 2 bases, leaving 11 bases between them. CDR3 length equals 13 residues. Germline assignment: CDR1 MNHEY and CDR2 SVGAGI. The CDR3: CASRGGDAYEQYF. As DNA, the CDR3 is TGTGCCAGCAGAGGGGGAGACGCCTACGAGCAGTACTTC.

This clone was detected once. V usage is TRBV4-1 and J usage is TRBJ2-7; no firm D call. Per germline, CDR1 MGHRA and CDR2 YSYEKL. V gave up 1 base and J gave up 1 base, with 5 bases separating them. The CDR3 is 13 amino acids. CDR3 DNA: TGCGCCAGCAGCCAAGCCAGTTCCTACGAGCAGTACTTC. It specifies CASSQASSYEQYF.

V gene TRBV12-3 or TRBV12-4 combines with J gene TRBJ1-4, with D tentatively TRBD1 (5 bases). V shed 5 bases and J shed 8 bases, with 9 bases lying between them. CDR3 length: 12 amino acids. The CDR3 loop reads CASSLRQEKLFF. The DNA for the CDR3 is TGTGCCAGCAGTCTCCGACAGGAAAAACTGTTTTTT.

The J gene is TRBJ2-7, the V gene TRBV28; TRBD1 matches 7 bases. The V gene end was trimmed by 2 bases and the J gene end by 5 bases; junction bases not matched to a gene: 6. CDR3 length: 14 residues. The V gene's germline CDR1 is MDHEN and CDR2 SYDVKM. The CDR3 sequence: CASSLRQGNHEQYF. The CDR3 DNA follows: TGTGCCAGCAGTTTAAGACAGGGAAATCACGAGCAGTACTTC.

This chain joins TRBV11-3 and TRBJ2-2; D gene unclear. The CDR3 extends over 13 amino acids. Germline CDR1 reads SGHNT; CDR2 reads YENEEA. Between the trimmed V and J ends, which lost 2 bases and 4 bases, there was a span of 5 bases. The CDR3 DNA reads as TGTGCCAGCAGCTTAACGGGCACCGGGGAGCTGTTTTTT. It translates to CASSLTGTGELFF.

V and J are TRBV7-9 and TRBJ1-2; 8 nucleotides match TRBD1. Trimming cost V 5 bases and J 7 bases; bases outside gene matches: 12. In germline, CDR1 is SEHNR, CDR2 FQNEAQ (reference sequence). The CDR3 length is 15 residues. CDR3 in amino acids: CASSNYGTGIRGYTF. Here the CDR3 DNA reads TGTGCCAGCAGCAATTACGGGACAGGAATTCGTGGCTACACCTTC.